This T cell receptor beta chain was identified during a study of T cells in localized non-small cell lung cancer (dated by TCRdb to the early 2020s). For the study in its entirety: The study analyzed T cell repertoires of 200 to 250 early-stage NSCLC patients, comparing tumors and uninvolved tumor-adjacent lungs. A mean age of around 66 years was recorded for the NSCLC patients, of whom approximately 130 were male and 95 to 110 were female. All 240 or so NSCLC patients in the cohort were treatment-naive and had localized lung tumors that were resected.

At diagnosis, peripheral blood, uninvolved tumor-adjacent lung and tumor were collected and were preserved as a mix of fresh-frozen and FFPE material. Blood samples were analyzed as peripheral blood mononuclear cells for TCR repertoire profiling. The immunoSEQ Assay was used to sequence TCR beta CDR3 regions from DNA. The authors processed their data as follows. To compute T cell density, TCR beta template counts were normalized to usable DNA, which was estimated by amplifying housekeeping genes. The preseqR package was used to estimate richness by extrapolating to 400,000 templates for PBMC samples and to 120,000 templates for tissue samples. Clonality was defined as one minus Pielou's evenness. Tissue-enriched TCRs were identified through differential abundance testing performed on productive amino-acid clonotypes, with a minimum total count of 5 and an alpha of 0.1. Repertoire overlap between compartments was quantified with the Jaccard Index and Morisita Overlap Index. GLIPH clustered TCR beta CDR3s with public tetramer-defined viral CDR3s; viral motifs required at least three viral sequences plus V-gene enrichment. Sourced from immuneACCESS, this table was stored by TCRdb with only in-frame sequences that have V and J called. A share of the clones is absent; for the studies checked, an unresolved V gene accounts for under half, and the remainder has no known explanation. V, J and clone size were drawn from that table, and D and trimming were deduced from the DNA. This sample has fewer than 25,000 clones in its table, and approximately 83% of those were observed once. 5.8% of the sample comes from the top ten.

Here is what the overall study found, with its caveats: Because the study design was exploratory, TCR variables were selected using unadjusted p-values without false-discovery rate correction. Uninvolved tumor-adjacent lung showed the highest T cell clonality, higher than tumor, which suggests more focused antigenic responses in the adjacent lung. Multi-region tumor sequencing was not performed, so intratumor heterogeneity could not be excluded. A median of roughly 56 of the top 100 tumor clones were detected in paired uninvolved adjacent lung, and around 30 of these tumor clones were also found among the top 100 clones of the paired uninvolved adjacent lung. Longer overall survival was associated with higher T cell density in blood, whereas shorter survival was associated with higher clonality in adjacent lung.

CDR1 and CDR2, looked up from the germline V gene (reference sequence), are DFQATT and SNEGSKA. V drops 6 bases and J drops 3 bases, leaving 8 bases in between. The CDR3 contains 11 residues, cysteine and phenylalanine counted. Only CDR3 DNA remains: 33 bases, in frame from the first base. This clone was seen just once. Its target antigen remains unknown. No per-base quality is available; no much larger clone lies one base away. Sample: peripheral blood, taken before any cancer treatment. The chain is made from TRBV20-1 and TRBJ1-1, with the D gene call left open. The receptor's source is a male donor aged 60 or over with stage II squamous cell lung carcinoma. The base sequence is TGCAGTGCCTCGGAAGACACTGAAGCTTTCTTT. The translation is CSASEDTEAFF.